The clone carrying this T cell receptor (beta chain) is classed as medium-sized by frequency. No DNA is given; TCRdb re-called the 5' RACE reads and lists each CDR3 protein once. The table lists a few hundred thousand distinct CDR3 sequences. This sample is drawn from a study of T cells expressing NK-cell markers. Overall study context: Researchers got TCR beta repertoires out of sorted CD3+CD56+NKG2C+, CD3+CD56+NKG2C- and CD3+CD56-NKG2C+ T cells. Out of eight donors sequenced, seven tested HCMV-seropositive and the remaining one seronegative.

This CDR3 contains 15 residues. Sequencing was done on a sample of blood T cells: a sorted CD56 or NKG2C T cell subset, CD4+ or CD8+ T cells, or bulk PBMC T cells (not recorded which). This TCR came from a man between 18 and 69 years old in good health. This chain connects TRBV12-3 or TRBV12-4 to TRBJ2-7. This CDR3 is CASTKSQGPTYEQYF.